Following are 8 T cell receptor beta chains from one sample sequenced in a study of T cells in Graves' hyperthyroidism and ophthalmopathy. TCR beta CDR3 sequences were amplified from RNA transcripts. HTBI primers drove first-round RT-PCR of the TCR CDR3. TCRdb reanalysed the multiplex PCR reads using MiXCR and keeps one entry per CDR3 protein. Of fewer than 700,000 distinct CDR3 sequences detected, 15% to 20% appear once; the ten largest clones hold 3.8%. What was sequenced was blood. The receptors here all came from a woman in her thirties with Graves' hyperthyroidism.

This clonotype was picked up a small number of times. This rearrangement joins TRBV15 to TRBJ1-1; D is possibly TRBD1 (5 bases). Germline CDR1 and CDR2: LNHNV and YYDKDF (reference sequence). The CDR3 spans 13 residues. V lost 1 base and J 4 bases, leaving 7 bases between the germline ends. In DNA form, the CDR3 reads TGTGCCACCAGCAGAGCTGGGACCACTGAAGCTTTCTTT. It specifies CATSRAGTTEAFF. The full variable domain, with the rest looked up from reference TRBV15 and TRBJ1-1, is DAMVIQNPRYQVTQFGKPVTLSCSQTLNHNVMYWYQQKSSQAPKLLFHYYDKDFNNEADTPDNFQSRRPNTSFCFLDIRSPGLGDTAMYLCATSRAGTTEAFFGQGTRLTVV.

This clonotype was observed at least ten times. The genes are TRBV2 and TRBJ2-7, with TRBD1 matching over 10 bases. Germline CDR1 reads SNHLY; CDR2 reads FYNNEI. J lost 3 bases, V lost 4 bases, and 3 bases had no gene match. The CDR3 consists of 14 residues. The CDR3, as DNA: TGTGCCAGCAGTGCCGGGACAGGGGTCTACGAGCAGTACTTC. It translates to CASSAGTGVYEQYF. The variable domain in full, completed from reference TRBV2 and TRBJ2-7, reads EPEVTQTPSHQVTQMGQEVILRCVPISNHLYFYWYRQILGQKVEFLVSFYNNEISEKSEIFDDQFSVERPDGSNFTLKIRSTKLEDSAMYFCASSAGTGVYEQYFGPGTRLTVT.

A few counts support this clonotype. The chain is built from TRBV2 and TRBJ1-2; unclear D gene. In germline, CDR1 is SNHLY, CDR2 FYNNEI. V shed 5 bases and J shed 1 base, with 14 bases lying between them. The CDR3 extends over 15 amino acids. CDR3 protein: CASSPGMDGNYGYTF. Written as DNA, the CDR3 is TGTGCCAGCAGTCCCGGGATGGACGGTAACTATGGCTACACCTTC.

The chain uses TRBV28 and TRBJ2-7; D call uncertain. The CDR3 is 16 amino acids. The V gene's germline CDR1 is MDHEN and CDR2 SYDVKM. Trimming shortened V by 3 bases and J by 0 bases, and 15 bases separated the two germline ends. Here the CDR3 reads CASSFYDPLSSYEQYF. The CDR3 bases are TGTGCCAGCAGTTTCTACGACCCGTTGAGCTCCTACGAGCAGTACTTC.

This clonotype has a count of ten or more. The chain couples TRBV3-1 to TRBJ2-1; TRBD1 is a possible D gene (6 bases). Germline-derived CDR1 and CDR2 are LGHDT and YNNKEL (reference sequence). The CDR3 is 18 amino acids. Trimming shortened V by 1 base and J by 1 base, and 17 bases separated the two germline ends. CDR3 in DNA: TGTGCCAGCAGCCAAGTGAGACCAGACAGGTTTTCCTACAATGAGCAGTTCTTC. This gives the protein CASSQVRPDRFSYNEQFF.

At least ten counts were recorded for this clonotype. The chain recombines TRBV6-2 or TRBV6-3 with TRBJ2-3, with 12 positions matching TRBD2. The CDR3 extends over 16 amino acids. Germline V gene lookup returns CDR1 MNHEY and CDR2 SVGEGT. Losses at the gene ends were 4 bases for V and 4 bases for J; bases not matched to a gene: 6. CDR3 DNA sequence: TGTGCCAGCAGTTCAAAGACTAGCGGGAGTGCAGATACGCAGTATTTT. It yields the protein CASSSKTSGSADTQYF.

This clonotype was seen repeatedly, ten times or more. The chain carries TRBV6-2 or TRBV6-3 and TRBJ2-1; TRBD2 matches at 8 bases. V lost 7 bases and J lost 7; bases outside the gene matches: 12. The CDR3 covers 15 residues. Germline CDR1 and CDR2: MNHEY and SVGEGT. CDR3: CASNPIAGNKNEQFF. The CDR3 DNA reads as TGTGCCAGCAACCCTATAGCGGGAAATAAGAATGAGCAGTTCTTC.

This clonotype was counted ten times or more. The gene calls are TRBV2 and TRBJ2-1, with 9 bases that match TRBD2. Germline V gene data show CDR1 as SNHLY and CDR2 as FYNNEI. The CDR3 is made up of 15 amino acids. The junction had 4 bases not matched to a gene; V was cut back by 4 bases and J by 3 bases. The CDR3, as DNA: TGTGCCAGCAGTGTACATAGCGGGAGCTACAATGAGCAGTTCTTC. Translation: CASSVHSGSYNEQFF.